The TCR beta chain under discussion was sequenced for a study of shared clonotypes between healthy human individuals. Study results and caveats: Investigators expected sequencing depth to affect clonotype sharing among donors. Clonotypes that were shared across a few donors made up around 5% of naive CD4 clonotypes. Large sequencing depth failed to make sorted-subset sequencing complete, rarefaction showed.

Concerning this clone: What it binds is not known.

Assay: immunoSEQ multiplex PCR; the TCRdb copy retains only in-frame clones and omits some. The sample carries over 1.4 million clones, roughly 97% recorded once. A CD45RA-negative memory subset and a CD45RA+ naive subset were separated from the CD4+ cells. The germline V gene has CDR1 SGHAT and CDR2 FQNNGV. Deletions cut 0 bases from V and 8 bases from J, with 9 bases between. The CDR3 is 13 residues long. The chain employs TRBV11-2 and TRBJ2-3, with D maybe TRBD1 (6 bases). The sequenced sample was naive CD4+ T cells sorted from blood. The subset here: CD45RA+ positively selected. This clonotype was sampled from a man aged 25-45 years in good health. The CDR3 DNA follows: TGTGCCAGCAGCTTAGACTGGGGGCCTACGCAGTATTTT. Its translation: CASSLDWGPTQYF.